This entry describes one T cell receptor beta chain. This clonotype was recorded at least ten times. The antigen this receptor binds is unknown. No per-base quality is available; no much larger clone lies one base away. Sequenced on an Illumina MiSeq. The public reads were reprocessed in TCRdb via fastp at Q25 and MiXCR, keeping in-frame beta chains. CDR3 protein duplicates are merged, each entry listing the most common genes and DNA. This sample holds some 71,000 distinct CDR3 sequences; less than 25% were observed only once. The ten largest clones represent 8.3% of the sample. This sample stems from a study of type 1 regulatory T cells (dated by TCRdb to about 2021). For the study in its entirety: The study characterized an in vitro protocol that generated a Tr1-enriched, alloantigen-specific CD4 T cell product named T-allo10. Patients with hematological malignancies who were receiving allogeneic hematopoietic stem cell transplantation were the group in which T-allo10 was being clinically evaluated.

Points the paper makes about the study in general: A more restricted TCR repertoire was observed in Tr1 cells than in non-Tr1 cells, and this restriction was interpreted in the study as alloantigen-induced clonal expansion.

The sequence came from a human donor in good health. The sequenced sample was cultured type 1 regulatory T (Tr1) cells, either the whole culture or a sorted fraction (not recorded which). The sample's cell subset or site label is to be understood as: type 1 regulatory T cells sorted from the T-allo10 product.

The nucleotide sequence is TGCGCCAGCAGCTTGGGACTAGCGGGAGTTGCGAACACCGGGGAGCTGTTTTTT. This is translated as CASSLGLAGVANTGELFF. Here the chain combines TRBV5-1 and TRBJ2-2, and 12 junctional nucleotides match TRBD2. Sequences SGHRS (CDR1) and YFSETQ (CDR2) are obtained from the germline V gene. CDR3 length: 18 amino acids, cysteine to phenylalanine. The CDR3 DNA has 54 bases and is translated from base 1. Trimming leaves V shorter by 0 bases and J shorter by 0 bases, with the junction holding 3 bases beyond the gene matches.